Listed below are T cell receptor beta chains from one sample, sequenced in a study of early stage breast cancer tumors. Sequenced by immunoSEQ multiplex PCR; TCRdb stores in-frame clones only, minus some. Counted here are some 75,000 clones, roughly 84% occurring once; the ten biggest clones make up under 4%. Sequences were obtained from blood. The receptor source for this set is a person in their sixties or seventies with breast cancer. The CDR3 runs from the conserved cysteine through the conserved F or W. Each record gives: D gene, clone size, V gene, J gene, CDR3 protein, CDR3 DNA. The D gene is left open where the match is weak. Size is omitted from some rows. Given values are once, few, many or a class for expanded clones.

>.|.|TRBV9|TRBJ1-3
CASSPPGNTIYF
TGTGCCAGCAGCCCACCCGGAAACACCATATATTTT
>.|once|TRBV11-3|TRBJ1-3
CASSHRGEIYF
TGTGCCAGCAGTCACCGGGGAGAAATATATTTT
>.|.|TRBV7-2|TRBJ1-2
CASSLGQPELYGYTF
TGTGCCAGCAGCTTAGGACAGCCAGAACTCTATGGCTACACCTTC
>.|.|TRBV6-6|TRBJ2-7
CASSYRANEQYF
TGTGCCAGCAGTTACCGGGCCAACGAGCAGTACTTC
>TRBD1|once|TRBV6-6|TRBJ1-1
CASSYSAGGNTEAFF
TGTGCCAGCAGTTACTCGGCAGGGGGGAACACTGAAGCTTTCTTT
>.|.|TRBV6-5|TRBJ2-1
CASGLGGESYNEQFF
TGTGCCAGTGGGTTGGGGGGAGAGTCCTACAATGAGCAGTTCTTC
>TRBD2|.|TRBV7-6|TRBJ2-2
CASSLPAGGPNTGELFF
TGTGCCAGCAGCTTACCTGCGGGAGGACCTAACACCGGGGAGCTGTTTTTT
>TRBD2|.|TRBV11-2|TRBJ2-3
CASSLAGGRARDTQYF
TGTGCCAGCAGCTTAGCCGGCGGGAGGGCCAGAGATACGCAGTATTTT
>.|.|TRBV11-3|TRBJ1-1
CASSQTPGTEAFF
TGTGCCAGCAGCCAGACCCCGGGGACTGAAGCTTTCTTT
>.|.|TRBV4-1|TRBJ2-2
CASSQHMTGANTGELFF
TGCGCCAGCAGCCAACACATGACAGGTGCGAACACCGGGGAGCTGTTTTTT
>.|once|TRBV5-8|TRBJ2-7
CASSQGFYEQYF
TGTGCCAGCAGCCAGGGGTTCTACGAGCAGTACTTC
>TRBD1|.|TRBV5-4|TRBJ1-2
CASSRIRTGATGYTF
TGTGCCAGCAGCCGAATAAGGACAGGGGCTACCGGCTACACCTTC
>.|.|TRBV29-1|TRBJ2-3
CSVRGGTDTQYF
TGCAGCGTCAGGGGTGGAACAGATACGCAGTATTTT
>.|.|TRBV15|TRBJ2-2
CATSNTDGELFF
TGTGCCACCAGCAATACAGACGGGGAGCTGTTTTTT
>.|.|TRBV7-2|TRBJ1-5
CASSLPSNQPQHF
TGTGCCAGCAGCCTCCCTAGCAATCAGCCCCAGCATTTT
>TRBD2|few|TRBV10-1|TRBJ2-7
CASSDQTSGASSYEQYF
TGCGCCAGCAGTGACCAAACTAGCGGGGCGAGCTCCTACGAGCAGTACTTC
>.|.|TRBV19|TRBJ1-2
CASRTDYYGYTF
TGTGCCAGCCGGACAGACTACTATGGCTACACCTTC
>TRBD2|.|TRBV15|TRBJ2-7
CATSRARTSYEQYF
TGTGCCACCAGCAGAGCGAGGACTAGCTACGAGCAGTACTTC
>TRBD1|.|TRBV9|TRBJ1-4
CASSRDREKLFF
TGTGCCAGCAGCCGGGACAGGGAGAAACTGTTTTTT
>.|.|TRBV19|TRBJ1-5
CASTSDGFQPQHF
TGTGCCAGTACCTCAGACGGATTTCAGCCCCAGCATTTT
>.|.|TRBV11-2|TRBJ2-3
CASSLVGLPRDTQYF
TGTGCCAGCAGCTTAGTGGGGCTACCCCGAGATACGCAGTATTTT
>.|.|TRBV18|TRBJ1-1
CASADNQNTEAFF
TGTGCCAGCGCTGACAACCAGAACACTGAAGCTTTCTTT
>TRBD1|.|TRBV2|TRBJ1-2
CASTPGQGDYGYTF
TGTGCCAGCACCCCGGGACAGGGGGACTATGGCTACACCTTC
>TRBD1|.|TRBV10-3|TRBJ1-2
CAIRGDRGDDGYTF
TGTGCCATCAGAGGGGACAGGGGCGACGATGGCTACACCTTC
>.|.|TRBV7-3|TRBJ2-2
CASSPDSQSAWLFF
TGTGCCAGCAGCCCGGACAGTCAAAGCGCATGGCTGTTTTTT
>TRBD2|.|TRBV11-3|TRBJ2-1
CASSPRLAGGPAYNEQFF
TGTGCCAGCAGCCCCAGACTAGCGGGGGGGCCGGCGTACAATGAGCAGTTCTTC
>.|.|TRBV5-4|TRBJ2-5
CASSFTEQETQYF
TGTGCCAGCAGCTTTACAGAACAAGAGACCCAGTACTTC
>.|.|TRBV18|TRBJ1-3
CASSPLQGSGNTIYF
TGTGCCAGCTCACCACTCCAAGGCTCTGGAAACACCATATATTTT
>TRBD2|.|TRBV27|TRBJ2-7
CASSPPRGSGRARDEQYF
TGTGCCAGCAGTCCCCCGAGGGGTAGCGGGAGGGCCCGGGACGAGCAGTACTTC
>TRBD1|once|TRBV6-4|TRBJ2-3
CASSASGTGGTDTQYF
TGTGCCAGCAGTGCCTCCGGGACAGGGGGCACAGATACGCAGTATTTT
>TRBD1|.|TRBV27|TRBJ2-3
CASSRQTGGLSDTQYF
TGTGCCAGCAGTCGCCAGACAGGGGGCTTATCAGATACGCAGTATTTT
>TRBD2|.|TRBV18|TRBJ2-2
CASSPGLAGLGLNTGELFF
TGTGCCAGCTCACCCGGACTAGCGGGATTGGGTTTGAACACCGGGGAGCTGTTTTTT
>TRBD1|.|TRBV6-4|TRBJ1-1
CASSDASGTGGNLTEAFF
TGTGCCAGCAGTGACGCCTCCGGGACAGGGGGCAATTTAACTGAAGCTTTCTTT
>TRBD1|.|TRBV27|TRBJ1-4
CASSLRWTGPRGTHEKLFF
TGTGCCAGCAGTTTAAGGTGGACAGGGCCTAGGGGGACACATGAAAAACTGTTTTTT
>.|.|TRBV19|TRBJ1-1
CASSIGDSQRDTEAFF
TGTGCCAGTAGTATAGGTGACAGCCAGAGGGACACTGAAGCTTTCTTT
>.|once|TRBV6-1|TRBJ1-2
CASRWGLGYGYTF
TGTGCCAGCAGGTGGGGCCTCGGCTATGGCTACACCTTC
>.|.|TRBV5-1|TRBJ2-7
CASSEGNAYEQYF
TGCGCCAGCAGCGAAGGGAATGCCTACGAGCAGTACTTC
>.|few|TRBV9|TRBJ2-7
CASSLRDGYEQYF
TGTGCCAGCAGCCTCCGGGACGGATACGAGCAGTACTTC
>.|.|TRBV11-3|TRBJ1-1
CASTSACTEAFF
TGTGCCAGCACTAGCGCGTGCACTGAAGCTTTCTTT
>.|.|TRBV28|TRBJ2-5
CASSLDRGLAGNPRETQYF
TGTGCCAGCAGTTTAGACAGGGGGCTAGCGGGAAACCCTCGAGAGACCCAGTACTTC
>TRBD2|.|TRBV19|TRBJ2-3
CASSSTSGGSDTQYF
TGTGCCAGTAGTTCTACTAGCGGGGGATCAGATACGCAGTATTTT
>TRBD1|.|TRBV5-1|TRBJ2-1
CASSLADREFF
TGCGCCAGCAGCTTGGCGGACAGGGAGTTCTTC
>.|once|TRBV5-1|TRBJ2-3
CASRGLASTDTQYF
TGCGCCAGCCGCGGCCTGGCCAGCACAGATACGCAGTATTTT
>.|.|TRBV29-1|TRBJ1-1
CSASRGAGRDTEAFF
TGCAGCGCCAGTCGGGGGGCGGGTAGGGACACTGAAGCTTTCTTT
>TRBD2|.|TRBV19|TRBJ2-1
CASNSGTSGGYEQFF
TGTGCCAGTAACTCCGGGACTAGCGGGGGCTATGAGCAGTTCTTC
>TRBD1|.|TRBV7-9|TRBJ1-1
CASSLPAGGDRNTEAFF
TGTGCCAGCAGCTTACCGGCAGGGGGCGATAGGAACACTGAAGCTTTCTTT
>TRBD2|.|TRBV7-3|TRBJ2-7
CASSLAGGDSYEQYF
TGTGCCAGCAGCTTAGCGGGGGGCGACTCCTACGAGCAGTACTTC
>.|.|TRBV2|TRBJ2-5
CASSDIRVETQYF
TGTGCCAGCAGTGACATAAGGGTTGAGACCCAGTACTTC
>.|.|TRBV20-1|TRBJ2-3
CSASTDTQYF
TGCAGTGCTTCAACAGATACGCAGTATTTT
>.|.|TRBV4-3|TRBJ1-5
CASSPTHQRPYQPQHF
TGCGCCAGCAGCCCGACCCACCAGCGCCCATATCAGCCCCAGCATTTT